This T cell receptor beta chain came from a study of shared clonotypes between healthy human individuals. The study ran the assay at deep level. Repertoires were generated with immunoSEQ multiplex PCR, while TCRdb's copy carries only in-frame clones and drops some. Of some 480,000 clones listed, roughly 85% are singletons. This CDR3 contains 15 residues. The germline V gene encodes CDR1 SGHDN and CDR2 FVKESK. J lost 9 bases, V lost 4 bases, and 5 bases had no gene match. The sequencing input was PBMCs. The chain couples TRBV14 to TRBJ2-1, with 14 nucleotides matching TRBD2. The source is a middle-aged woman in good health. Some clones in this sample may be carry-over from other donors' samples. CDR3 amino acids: CASSPTSGRVTEQFF. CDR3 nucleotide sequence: TGTGCCAGCAGCCCGACTAGCGGGAGGGTAACTGAGCAGTTCTTC.